These 9 T cell receptor beta chains came from one sample sequenced in a study of blood T cell repertoires in COVID-19. Assay used: immunoSEQ multiplex PCR; TCRdb lists only in-frame clones, some missing. This sample yields approximately 150,000 clones, of which about nine tenths are seen a single time; approximately 4.1% belongs to the top ten. The sample comprised peripheral blood. Receptors originate from a woman aged 60-70 years with active or convalescent COVID-19.

The CDR3 sequence is CASSLLGAGELFF. Here the CDR3 DNA reads TGCGCCAGCAGCTTGTTGGGAGCCGGGGAGCTGTTTTTT. V usage is TRBV5-1 and J usage is TRBJ2-2; D may be TRBD2 (5 bases). This CDR3 is built from 13 residues. The V and J ends lost 1 base and 6 bases respectively, with 7 bases between them. Germline CDR1 and CDR2: SGHRS and YFSETQ.

The V call is TRBV12-5, the J call TRBJ2-2, with D possibly being TRBD1 (6 bases). Germline loops: CDR1 LGHNT, CDR2 FRNRAP. The CDR3 has 17 residues. Trimming removed 0 bases at V and 3 bases at J, with 14 bases between. This CDR3 reads CASGLVLGGSDTGELFF. The CDR3 DNA reads TGTGCTAGTGGTTTGGTATTAGGGGGTTCCGACACCGGGGAGCTGTTTTTT.

The rearrangement joins TRBV2 to TRBJ2-2, with 7 bases lining up with TRBD2. Trimming took 4 bases from V and 5 from J; bases not matched to a gene: 4. The germline CDR1 and CDR2 sequences are SNHLY and FYNNEI. The CDR3 consists of 14 residues. CDR3 sequence (DNA): TGTGCCAGCAGTGCGGGGGGTATTACCGGGGAGCTGTTTTTT. As protein: CASSAGGITGELFF. The complete variable domain, with remaining parts taken from reference TRBV2 and TRBJ2-2, reads EPEVTQTPSHQVTQMGQEVILRCVPISNHLYFYWYRQILGQKVEFLVSFYNNEISEKSEIFDDQFSVERPDGSNFTLKIRSTKLEDSAMYFCASSAGGITGELFFGEGSRLTVL.

The chain has TRBV6-2 or TRBV6-3 and TRBJ1-2; D may be TRBD1 (6 bases). There are 12 residues in the CDR3. Per germline, CDR1 MNHEY and CDR2 SVGEGT. V was cut by 5 bases and J by 9 bases, with 13 bases left in between. DNA for the CDR3: TGTGCCAGCAGTAACCGTGGGGACAGCTACACCTTC. As protein: CASSNRGDSYTF.

The V and J genes are TRBV3-1 (or the pseudogene TRBV3-2) and TRBJ2-7; D is ambiguous. Trimming shortened V by 5 bases and J by 3 bases, and 5 bases separated the two germline ends. This CDR3 region has 11 residues. Germline assignment: CDR1 LGHDT and CDR2 YNNKEL (reference sequence). The DNA of the CDR3 is TGTGCCAGCAGCTACAGCTACGAGCAGTACTTC. Protein sequence: CASSYSYEQYF.

This clone is a singleton in its sample. This chain joins TRBV5-4 and TRBJ1-2; the match to TRBD1 covers 8 bases. V lost 2 bases and J lost 3; bases outside the gene matches: 6. The length of the CDR3 is 15 residues. Germline V CDR1 and CDR2: SGHNT, YYREEE (reference sequence). CDR3 coding DNA: TGTGCCAGCAGCTTTTCGCTACAGGGGGACTATGGCTACACCTTC. It is translated as CASSFSLQGDYGYTF.

The chain uses TRBV29-1 and TRBJ1-1, with D unresolved. V lost 6 bases and J 7 bases, leaving 18 bases between the germline ends. The germline CDR1 and CDR2 sequences are SQVTM and ANQGSEA. The CDR3 has 13 amino acids. This chain's CDR3 is CSVRGRVGDEAFF. The CDR3 DNA follows: TGCAGCGTCCGAGGGAGGGTGGGTGATGAAGCTTTCTTT.

The J gene is TRBJ2-7, the V gene TRBV11-2; 8 positions agree with TRBD1. Trimming at V came to 8 bases and at J to 4 bases, leaving 13 bases not matched to a gene. The germline V gene encodes CDR1 SGHAT and CDR2 FQNNGV. There are 15 residues in the CDR3. The CDR3 sequence: CASGEPGTGYYEQYF. In DNA form, the CDR3 reads TGTGCCAGCGGCGAACCCGGGACAGGATATTACGAGCAGTACTTC.

The genes are TRBV28 and TRBJ1-3; TRBD1 is a possible D gene (5 bases). V dropped 4 bases and J dropped 1 base, with 11 bases sitting between them. CDR1 and CDR2 (germline): MDHEN, SYDVKM. The CDR3 is 15 amino acids. The CDR3 reads CASSSPGFSGNTIYF. Written as DNA, the CDR3 is TGTGCCAGCAGTTCTCCAGGGTTTTCTGGAAACACCATATATTTT.